The 11 T cell receptor beta chains presented below share a single source sample, sequenced in a study of identical twins. TCRdb re-called the 5' RACE reads with MiXCR, one entry per CDR3 protein. This sample has approximately 620,000 distinct CDR3 sequences, with around 8.3% found just once. These data were also reused for a study on yellow fever vaccine responses in identical twins.

The material sequenced was PBMCs. Source of these receptors: a young woman in good health.

This clonotype was recorded many times. The rearrangement uses TRBV3-1 and TRBJ2-5, with D perhaps matching TRBD1 (5 bases). The CDR3 length is 21 residues. Germline assignment: CDR1 LGHDT and CDR2 YNNKEL (reference sequence). The V end lost 0 bases, the J end lost 5 bases, and 31 bases lay between the germline ends. CDR3 amino acids: CASSQEYSDPLREIALETQYF. The CDR3 DNA sequence: TGTGCCAGCAGCCAAGAGTATAGTGACCCCCTCAGGGAAATTGCTTTGGAGACCCAGTACTTC.

This sequence joins TRBV20-1 and TRBJ2-5; weak D call: TRBD1 (6 bases). Per the germline V gene, CDR1 is DFQATT and CDR2 is SNEGSKA (reference sequence). Trimming pared 3 bases from V and 2 bases from J, leaving 10 bases between. The CDR3 loop spans 13 amino acids. The CDR3 DNA reads as TGCAGTGCTAGTAGAGACAGGCAAGAGACCCAGTACTTC. Its protein product is CSASRDRQETQYF.

This clonotype was counted at least ten times. J is TRBJ2-7 and V is TRBV11-2; D gene uncertain. The V and J ends lost 1 base and 2 bases respectively, with 18 bases between them. CDR3 length: 17 amino acids. Germline V gene sequence: CDR1 SGHAT, CDR2 FQNNGV. The CDR3 sequence is CASSLGSQAFSTYEQYF. CDR3 DNA sequence: TGTGCCAGCAGCTTAGGGAGTCAGGCGTTTTCAACCTACGAGCAGTACTTC. Drawing the rest from reference TRBV11-2 and TRBJ2-7, the complete variable domain is EAGVAQSPRYKIIEKRQSVAFWCNPISGHATLYWYQQILGQGPKLLIQFQNNGVVDDSQLPKDRFSAERLKGVDSTLKIQPAKLEDSAVYLCASSLGSQAFSTYEQYFGPGTRLTVT.

The sample holds many counts of this clonotype. V and J are TRBV7-9 and TRBJ2-2, with D hard to call. Trimming pared 8 bases from V and 7 bases from J, leaving 5 bases between. The CDR3 covers 10 residues. Germline values: CDR1 SEHNR, CDR2 FQNEAQ (reference sequence). The CDR3 is CASDHGELFF. The CDR3 coding sequence is TGTGCCAGCGACCACGGGGAGCTGTTTTTT.

The chain is built from TRBV4-1 and TRBJ2-1; a weak D match, TRBD1 (5 bases). This CDR3 is built from 15 residues. V dropped 0 bases and J dropped 9 bases, with 15 bases sitting between them. CDR1 and CDR2 from the germline V gene are MGHRA and YSYEKL. The CDR3, as DNA: TGCGCCAGCAGCCAAGAGGCCGCAGGGCTTAGTGAGCAGTTCTTC. Its protein is CASSQEAAGLSEQFF.

CDR3 sequence (DNA): TGCAGCCGAATTGGACTAGCGGACTACGAGCAGTACTTC. This sequence encodes CSRIGLADYEQYF. The V gene is TRBV20-1, the J gene TRBJ2-7; 10 bases align to TRBD2. The CDR3 runs to 13 residues. Germline assignment: CDR1 DFQATT and CDR2 SNEGSKA (reference sequence).

This clonotype came up a few times. The genes are TRBV4-3 and TRBJ2-1; 8 bases are shared with TRBD1. The V and J ends lost 4 bases and 4 bases, in that order; junction bases with no gene match: 9. Germline values: CDR1 LGHNA, CDR2 YSLEER. CDR3 size: 16 residues. For the CDR3, the DNA is TGCGCCAGCAGCCCCCTCCTCCGGGACAGGTACAATGAGCAGTTCTTC. Its translation is CASSPLLRDRYNEQFF.

This chain joins TRBV5-1 and TRBJ2-5; D is unresolved. Germline V gene data show CDR1 as SGHRS and CDR2 as YFSETQ. CDR3 length: 14 amino acids. Between the trimmed V and J ends, which lost 4 bases and 4 bases, there was a span of 14 bases. The CDR3: CASSERRRGETQYF. The CDR3 DNA sequence: TGCGCCAGCAGCGAGAGACGACGTGGAGAGACCCAGTACTTC.

This sequence joins TRBV20-1 and TRBJ2-3; no clear D. Germline assignment: CDR1 DFQATT and CDR2 SNEGSKA (reference sequence). V was shortened by 6 bases and J by 0 bases, with 16 bases between the two germline ends. The CDR3 totals 15 residues. The CDR3, as DNA: TGCAGTGCCGAAAGCCGACCGTCCAGCACAGATACGCAGTATTTT. It specifies CSAESRPSSTDTQYF.

In its sample, this clonotype was seen many times. The V gene is TRBV6-1, the J gene TRBJ1-6, with TRBD1 identical over 8 bases. Germline assignment: CDR1 MNHNS and CDR2 SASEGT. The CDR3 consists of 14 residues. V shed 4 bases, J shed 7 bases, and the junction held 3 bases outside the gene matches. The CDR3 is CASSGTGSNSPLHF. CDR3 DNA: TGTGCCAGCAGTGGGACAGGGTCGAATTCACCCCTCCACTTT.

The V call is TRBV9, the J call TRBJ2-7; 9 nucleotides match TRBD1. The CDR3 covers 16 residues. Germline trimming cut 4 bases from V and 3 bases from J; bases unmatched to any gene: 11. Germline V CDR1 and CDR2: SGDLS, YYNGEE. CDR3 sequence reads: CASSFLPGQGLYEQYF. DNA of the CDR3: TGTGCCAGCAGCTTCCTCCCGGGACAGGGTCTCTACGAGCAGTACTTC.